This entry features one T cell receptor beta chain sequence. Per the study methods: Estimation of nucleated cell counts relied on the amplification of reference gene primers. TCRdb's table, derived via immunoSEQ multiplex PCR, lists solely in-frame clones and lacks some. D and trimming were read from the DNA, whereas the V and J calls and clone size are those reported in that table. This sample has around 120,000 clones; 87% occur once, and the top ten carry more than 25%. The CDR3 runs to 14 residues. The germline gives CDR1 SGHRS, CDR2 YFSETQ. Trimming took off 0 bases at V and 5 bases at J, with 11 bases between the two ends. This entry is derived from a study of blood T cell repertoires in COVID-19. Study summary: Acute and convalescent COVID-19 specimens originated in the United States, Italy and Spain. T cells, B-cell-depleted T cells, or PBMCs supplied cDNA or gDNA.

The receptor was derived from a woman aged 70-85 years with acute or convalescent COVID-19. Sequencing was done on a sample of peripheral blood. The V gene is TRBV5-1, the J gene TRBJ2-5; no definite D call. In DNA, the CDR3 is TGCGCCAGCAGCTTGGTAGCTTCAGCGGAGACCCAGTACTTC. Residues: CASSLVASAETQYF. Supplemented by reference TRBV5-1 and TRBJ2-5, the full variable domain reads KAGVTQTPRYLIKTRGQQVTLSCSPISGHRSVSWYQQTPGQGLQFLFEYFSETQRNKGNFPGRFSGRQFSNSRSEMNVSTLELGDSALYLCASSLVASAETQYFGPGTRLLVL.